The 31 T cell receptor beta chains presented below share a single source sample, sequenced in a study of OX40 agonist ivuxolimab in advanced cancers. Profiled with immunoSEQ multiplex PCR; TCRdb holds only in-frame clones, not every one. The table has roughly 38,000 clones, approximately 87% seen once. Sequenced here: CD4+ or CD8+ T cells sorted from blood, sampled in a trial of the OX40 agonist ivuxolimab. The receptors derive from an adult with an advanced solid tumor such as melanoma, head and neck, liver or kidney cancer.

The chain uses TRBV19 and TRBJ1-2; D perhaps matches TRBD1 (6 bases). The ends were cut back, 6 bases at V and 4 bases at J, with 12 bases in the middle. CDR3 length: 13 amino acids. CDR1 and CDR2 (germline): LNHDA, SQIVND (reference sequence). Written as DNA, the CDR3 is TGTGCCAGTAGCCGACAGGAGCCCTATGGCTACACCTTC. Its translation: CASSRQEPYGYTF.

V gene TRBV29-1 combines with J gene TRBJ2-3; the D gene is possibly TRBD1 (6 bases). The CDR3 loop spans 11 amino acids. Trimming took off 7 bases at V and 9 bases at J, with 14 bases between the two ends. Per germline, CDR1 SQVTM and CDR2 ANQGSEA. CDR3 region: CSGQQGPTQYF. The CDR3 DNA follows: TGCAGCGGTCAACAGGGTCCAACGCAGTATTTT.

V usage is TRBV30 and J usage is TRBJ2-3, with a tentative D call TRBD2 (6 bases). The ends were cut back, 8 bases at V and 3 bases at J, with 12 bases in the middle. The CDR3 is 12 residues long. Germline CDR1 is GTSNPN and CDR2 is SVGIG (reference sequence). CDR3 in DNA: TGTGCCGGCGGAGGGGAAACAGATACGCAGTATTTT. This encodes CAGGGETDTQYF.

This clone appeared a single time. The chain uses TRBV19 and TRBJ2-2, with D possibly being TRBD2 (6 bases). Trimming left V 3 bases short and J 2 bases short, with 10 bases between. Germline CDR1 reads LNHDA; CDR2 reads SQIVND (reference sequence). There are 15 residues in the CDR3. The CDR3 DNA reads TGTGCCAGTAGTATCTGGGACTCAAACACCGGGGAGCTGTTTTTT. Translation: CASSIWDSNTGELFF.

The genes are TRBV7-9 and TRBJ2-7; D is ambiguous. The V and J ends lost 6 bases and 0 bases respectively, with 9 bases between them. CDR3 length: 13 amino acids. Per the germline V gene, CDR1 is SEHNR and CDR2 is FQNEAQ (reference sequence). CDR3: CASSRTASYEQYF. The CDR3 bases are TGTGCCAGCAGTCGGACGGCCTCCTACGAGCAGTACTTC. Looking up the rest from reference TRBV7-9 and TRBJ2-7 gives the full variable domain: DTGVSQNPRHKITKRGQNVTFRCDPISEHNRLYWYRQTLGQGPEFLTYFQNEAQLEKSRLLSDRFSAERPKGSFSTLEIQRTEQGDSAMYLCASSRTASYEQYFGPGTRLTVT.

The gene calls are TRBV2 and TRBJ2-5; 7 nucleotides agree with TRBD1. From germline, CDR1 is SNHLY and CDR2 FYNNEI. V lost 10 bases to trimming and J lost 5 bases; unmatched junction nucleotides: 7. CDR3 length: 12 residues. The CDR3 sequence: CATQGGGETQYF. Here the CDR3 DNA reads TGTGCCACGCAAGGGGGCGGGGAGACCCAGTACTTC.

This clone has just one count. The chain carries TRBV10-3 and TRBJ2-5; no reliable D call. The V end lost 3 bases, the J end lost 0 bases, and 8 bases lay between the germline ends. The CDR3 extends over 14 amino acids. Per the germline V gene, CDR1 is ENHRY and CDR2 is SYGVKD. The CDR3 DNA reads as TGTGCCATCAGTGATTTCCGAGACCAAGAGACCCAGTACTTC. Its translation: CAISDFRDQETQYF.

Here the CDR3 DNA reads TGTGCCAGCAGCTTAGTCCAGGCAGGGGGGGATACGCAGTATTTT. Residues: CASSLVQAGGDTQYF. The chain employs TRBV7-8 and TRBJ2-3; possibly TRBD1 for D (7 bases). With 1 base removed from V and 6 bases from J, the gap between germline ends came to 14 bases. The CDR3 has 15 residues. Germline CDR1 and CDR2: SGHVS and FQNEAQ.

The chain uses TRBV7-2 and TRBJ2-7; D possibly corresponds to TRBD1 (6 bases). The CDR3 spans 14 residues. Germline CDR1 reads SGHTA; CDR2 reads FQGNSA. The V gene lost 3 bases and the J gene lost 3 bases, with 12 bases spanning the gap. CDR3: CASSFARGFYEQYF. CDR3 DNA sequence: TGTGCCAGCAGCTTTGCTAGGGGGTTCTACGAGCAGTACTTC.

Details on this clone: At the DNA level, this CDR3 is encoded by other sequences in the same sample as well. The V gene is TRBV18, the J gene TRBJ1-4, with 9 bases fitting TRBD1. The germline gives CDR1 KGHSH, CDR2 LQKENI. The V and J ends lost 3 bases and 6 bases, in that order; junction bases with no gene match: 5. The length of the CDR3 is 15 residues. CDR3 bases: TGTGCCAGCTCACCGGGAACAGGGGGCGATGAAAAACTGTTTTTT. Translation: CASSPGTGGDEKLFF.

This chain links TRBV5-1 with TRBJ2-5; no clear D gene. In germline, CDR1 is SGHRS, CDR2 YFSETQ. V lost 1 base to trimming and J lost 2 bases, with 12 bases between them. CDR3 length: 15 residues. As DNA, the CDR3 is TGCGCCAGCAGCTTGATGGCTCAGCGTCAAGAGACCCAGTACTTC. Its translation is CASSLMAQRQETQYF.

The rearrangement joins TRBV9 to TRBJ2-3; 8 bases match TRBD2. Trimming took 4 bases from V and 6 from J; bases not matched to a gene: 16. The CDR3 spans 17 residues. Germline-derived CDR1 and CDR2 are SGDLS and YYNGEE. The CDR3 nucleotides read TGTGCCAGCAGCTCTAACCCGACGGGGCGGGAGGTGGATACGCAGTATTTT. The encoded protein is CASSSNPTGREVDTQYF.

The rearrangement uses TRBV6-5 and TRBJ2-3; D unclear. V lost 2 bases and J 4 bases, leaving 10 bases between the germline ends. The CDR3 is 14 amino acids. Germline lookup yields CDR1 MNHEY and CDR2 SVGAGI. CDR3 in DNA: TGTGCCAGCAGTTACCTAAGTTCGGCAGATACGCAGTATTTT. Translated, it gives CASSYLSSADTQYF.

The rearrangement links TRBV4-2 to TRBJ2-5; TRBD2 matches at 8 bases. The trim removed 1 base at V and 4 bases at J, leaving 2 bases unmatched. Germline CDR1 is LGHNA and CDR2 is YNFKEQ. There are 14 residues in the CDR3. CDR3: CASSQATSVETQYF. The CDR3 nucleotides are TGTGCCAGCAGCCAAGCGACTAGCGTAGAGACCCAGTACTTC.

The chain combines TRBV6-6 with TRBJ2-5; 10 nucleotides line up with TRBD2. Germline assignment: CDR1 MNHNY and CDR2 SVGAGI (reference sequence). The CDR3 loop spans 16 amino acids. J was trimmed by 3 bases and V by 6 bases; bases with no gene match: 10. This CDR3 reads CASSSTGTSAKETQYF. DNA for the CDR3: TGTGCCAGCAGCTCAACCGGGACTAGCGCTAAAGAGACCCAGTACTTC.

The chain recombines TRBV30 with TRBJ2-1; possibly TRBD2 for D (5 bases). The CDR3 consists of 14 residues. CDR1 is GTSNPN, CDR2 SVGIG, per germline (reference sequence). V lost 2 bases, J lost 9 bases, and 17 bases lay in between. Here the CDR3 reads CAWSRAGSFSEQFF. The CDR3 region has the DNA TGTGCCTGGAGTAGGGCGGGCTCTTTCAGTGAGCAGTTCTTC. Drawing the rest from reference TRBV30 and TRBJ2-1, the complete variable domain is SQTIHQWPATLVQPVGSPLSLECTVEGTSNPNLYWYRQAAGRGLQLLFYSVGIGQISSEVPQNLSASRPQDRQFILSSKKLLLSDSGFYLCAWSRAGSFSEQFFGPGTRLTVL.

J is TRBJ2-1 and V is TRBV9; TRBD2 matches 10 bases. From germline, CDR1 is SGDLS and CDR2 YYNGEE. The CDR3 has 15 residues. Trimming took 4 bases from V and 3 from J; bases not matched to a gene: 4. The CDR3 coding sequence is TGTGCCAGCAGCTTAAGGACTAGCGGCTACAATGAGCAGTTCTTC. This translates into CASSLRTSGYNEQFF.

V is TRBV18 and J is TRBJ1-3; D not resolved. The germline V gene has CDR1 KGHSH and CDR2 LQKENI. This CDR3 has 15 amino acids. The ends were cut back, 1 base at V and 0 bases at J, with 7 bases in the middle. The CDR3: CASSPRYSSGNTIYF. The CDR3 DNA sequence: TGTGCCAGCTCACCACGGTACAGCTCTGGAAACACCATATATTTT. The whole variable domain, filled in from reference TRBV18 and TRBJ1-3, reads NAGVMQNPRHLVRRRGQEARLRCSPMKGHSHVYWYRQLPEEGLKFMVYLQKENIIDESGMPKERFSAEFPKEGPSILRIQQVVRGDSAAYFCASSPRYSSGNTIYFGEGSWLTVV.

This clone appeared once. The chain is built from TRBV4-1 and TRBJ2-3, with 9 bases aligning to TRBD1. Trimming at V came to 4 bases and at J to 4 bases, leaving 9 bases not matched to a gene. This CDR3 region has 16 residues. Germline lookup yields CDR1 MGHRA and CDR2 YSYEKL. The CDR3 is CASSPIDRGLPDTQYF. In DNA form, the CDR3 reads TGCGCCAGCAGCCCCATCGACAGGGGGTTGCCAGATACGCAGTATTTT.

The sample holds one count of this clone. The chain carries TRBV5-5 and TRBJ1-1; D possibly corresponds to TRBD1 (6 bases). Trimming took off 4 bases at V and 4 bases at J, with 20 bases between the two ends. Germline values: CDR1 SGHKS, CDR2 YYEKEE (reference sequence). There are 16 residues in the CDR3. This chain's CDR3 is CASSPISGVGVTEAFF. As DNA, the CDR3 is TGTGCCAGCAGCCCGATTTCAGGGGTGGGTGTCACTGAAGCTTTCTTT.

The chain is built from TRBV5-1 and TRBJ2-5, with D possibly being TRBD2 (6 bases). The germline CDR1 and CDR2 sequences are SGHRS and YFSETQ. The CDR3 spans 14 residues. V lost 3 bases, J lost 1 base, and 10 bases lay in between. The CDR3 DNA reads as TGCGCCAGCAGCTGGTCGGGACTCCAAGAGACCCAGTACTTC. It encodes CASSWSGLQETQYF.

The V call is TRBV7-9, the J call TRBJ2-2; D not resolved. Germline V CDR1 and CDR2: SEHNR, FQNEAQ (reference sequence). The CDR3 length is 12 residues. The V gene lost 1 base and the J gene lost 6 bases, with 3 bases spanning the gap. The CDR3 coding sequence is TGTGCCAGCAGCTTAGTCCCCGGGGAGCTGTTTTTT. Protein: CASSLVPGELFF.

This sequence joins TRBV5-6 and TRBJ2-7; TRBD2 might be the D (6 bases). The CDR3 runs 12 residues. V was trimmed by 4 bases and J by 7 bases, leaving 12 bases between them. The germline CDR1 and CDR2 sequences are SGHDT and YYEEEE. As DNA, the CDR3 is TGTGCCAGCAGCCGGAGGGGTCATGAGCAGTACTTC. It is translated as CASSRRGHEQYF.

DNA of the CDR3: TGTGCCAGCTCCCCCAAGGACAGGGGCGAGACCCAGTACTTC. Protein: CASSPKDRGETQYF. This chain links TRBV18 with TRBJ2-5; 9 positions agree with TRBD1. This CDR3 contains 14 residues. Trimming removed 6 bases from V and 5 bases from J; junction bases left unmatched: 7. Germline assignment: CDR1 KGHSH and CDR2 LQKENI.

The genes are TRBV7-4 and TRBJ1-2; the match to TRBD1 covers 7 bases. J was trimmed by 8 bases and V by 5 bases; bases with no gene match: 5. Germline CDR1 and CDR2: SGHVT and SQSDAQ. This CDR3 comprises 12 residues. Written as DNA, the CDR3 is TGTGCCAGCAGCGTATACAGGGGAGGCTACACCTTC. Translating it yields CASSVYRGGYTF. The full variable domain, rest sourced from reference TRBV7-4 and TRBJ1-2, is GAGVSQSPRYKVAKRGRDVALRCDSISGHVTLYWYRQTLGQGSEVLTYSQSDAQRDKSGRPSGRFSAERPERSVSTLKIQRTEQGDSAVYLCASSVYRGGYTFGSGTRLTVV.

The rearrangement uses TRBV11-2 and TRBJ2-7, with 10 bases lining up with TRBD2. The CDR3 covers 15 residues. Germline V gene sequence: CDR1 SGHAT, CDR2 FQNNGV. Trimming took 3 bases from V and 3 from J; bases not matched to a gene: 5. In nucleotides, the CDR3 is TGTGCCAGCAGCTTCAGCGGGGGGGCGGTCTACGAGCAGTACTTC. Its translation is CASSFSGGAVYEQYF.

The CDR3, as DNA: TGCGCCAGCAGCTTGCAGCGGGGGTTGGTAGATACGCAGTATTTT. Amino acids: CASSLQRGLVDTQYF. The genes are TRBV5-1 and TRBJ2-3; TRBD2 matches 8 bases. With 1 base clipped from V and 5 bases from J, the junction kept 6 bases outside the gene matches. Per the germline V gene, CDR1 is SGHRS and CDR2 is YFSETQ. The CDR3 totals 15 residues.

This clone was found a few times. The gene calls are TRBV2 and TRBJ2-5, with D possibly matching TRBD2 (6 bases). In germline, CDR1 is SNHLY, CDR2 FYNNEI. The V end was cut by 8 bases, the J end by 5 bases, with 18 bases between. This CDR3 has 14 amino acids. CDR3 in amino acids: CASHPGESTETQYF. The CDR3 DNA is TGTGCCAGCCACCCGGGGGAAAGCACGGAGACCCAGTACTTC.

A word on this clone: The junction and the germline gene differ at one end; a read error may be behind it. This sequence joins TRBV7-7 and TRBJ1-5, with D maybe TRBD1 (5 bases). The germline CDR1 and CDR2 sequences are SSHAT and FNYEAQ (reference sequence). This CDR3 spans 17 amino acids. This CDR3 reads CASSLASGVGGNQPQHF. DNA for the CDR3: TGTGCTAGCAGCTTAGCCTCGGGGGTGGGGGGAAATCAGCCCCAGCATTTT.

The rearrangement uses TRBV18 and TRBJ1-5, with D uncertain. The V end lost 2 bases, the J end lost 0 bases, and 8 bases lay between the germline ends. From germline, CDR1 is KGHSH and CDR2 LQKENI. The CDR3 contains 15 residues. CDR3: CASSPNPGSNQPQHF. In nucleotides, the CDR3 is TGTGCCAGCTCACCAAACCCAGGTAGCAATCAGCCCCAGCATTTT.

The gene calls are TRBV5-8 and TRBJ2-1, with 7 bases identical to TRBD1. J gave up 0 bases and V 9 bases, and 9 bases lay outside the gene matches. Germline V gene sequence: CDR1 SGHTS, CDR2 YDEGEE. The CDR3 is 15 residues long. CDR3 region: CATPGTASSYNEQFF. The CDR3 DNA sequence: TGTGCCACCCCCGGGACAGCGAGCTCCTACAATGAGCAGTTCTTC.